These 8 T cell receptor beta chains originate from one sample sequenced in a study of OX40 agonist ivuxolimab in advanced cancers. TCRdb's copy holds only in-frame clones and misses some; the assay was immunoSEQ multiplex PCR. Of approximately 61,000 clones in the sample, approximately 90% were seen once. The material sequenced was CD4+ or CD8+ T cells sorted from blood, taken in a trial of the OX40 agonist ivuxolimab. These receptors were obtained from an adult with an advanced solid tumor such as melanoma, head and neck, liver or kidney cancer.

This rearrangement joins TRBV5-1 to TRBJ2-5; 12 bases align to TRBD2. Germline V lookup: CDR1 SGHRS, CDR2 YFSETQ. The CDR3 consists of 15 residues. The trim removed 2 bases at V and 5 bases at J, leaving 4 bases unmatched. The CDR3 is CASSFTSGRIETQYF. Here the CDR3 DNA reads TGCGCCAGCAGCTTCACTAGCGGGAGGATTGAGACCCAGTACTTC.

The table lists this clone with a count of one. V is TRBV2 and J is TRBJ2-3; a possible D gene is TRBD1 (6 bases). The CDR3 covers 14 residues. V dropped 9 bases and J dropped 1 base, with 14 bases sitting between them. CDR1 is SNHLY, CDR2 FYNNEI, per germline. Here the CDR3 DNA reads TGTGCCAGAGTCCGGGACACGGGCACAGATACGCAGTATTTT. Protein: CARVRDTGTDTQYF.

For the CDR3, the DNA is TGTGCCTGGAGTCCAGGGCCGCTGGCTTCTGAAGCTTTCTTT. Its protein product is CAWSPGPLASEAFF. V gene TRBV30 combines with J gene TRBJ1-1; D might be TRBD1 (5 bases). Trimming took off 2 bases at V and 6 bases at J, with 16 bases between the two ends. The CDR3 totals 14 residues. Per the germline V gene, CDR1 is GTSNPN and CDR2 is SVGIG (reference sequence). The whole variable domain, remainder taken from reference TRBV30 and TRBJ1-1, is SQTIHQWPATLVQPVGSPLSLECTVEGTSNPNLYWYRQAAGRGLQLLFYSVGIGQISSEVPQNLSASRPQDRQFILSSKKLLLSDSGFYLCAWSPGPLASEAFFGQGTRLTVV.

V is TRBV11-3 and J is TRBJ2-3, with 9 bases aligning to TRBD2. The CDR3 covers 16 residues. Germline-derived CDR1 and CDR2 are SGHNT and YENEEA. With 1 base clipped from V and 5 bases from J, the junction kept 7 bases outside the gene matches. The CDR3 DNA sequence: TGTGCCAGCAGCTTAGCTGGGCGGGAGGGCCTAGATACGCAGTATTTT. Protein product: CASSLAGREGLDTQYF.

This rearrangement joins TRBV30 to TRBJ2-1, with 9 bases lining up with TRBD2. CDR1 is GTSNPN, CDR2 SVGIG, per germline (reference sequence). V shed 3 bases, J shed 5 bases, and the junction held 2 bases outside the gene matches. CDR3 length: 13 residues. The CDR3 region has the DNA TGTGCCTGGAGCGCGGGGGGGCACAATGAGCAGTTCTTC. The encoded protein is CAWSAGGHNEQFF.

The CDR3 sequence is CATGTVNSYNEQFF. The CDR3, as DNA: TGTGCCACCGGGACAGTCAACTCCTACAATGAGCAGTTCTTC. The gene calls are TRBV12-5 and TRBJ2-1, with TRBD1 matching 7 bases. From germline, CDR1 is LGHNT and CDR2 FRNRAP. This CDR3 is 14 amino acids long. Using reference TRBV12-5 and TRBJ2-1 for the parts outside the CDR3, the full variable domain is DARVTQTPRHKVTEMGQEVTMRCQPILGHNTVFWYRQTMMQGLELLAYFRNRAPLDDSGMPKDRFSAEMPDATLATLKIQPSEPRDSAVYFCATGTVNSYNEQFFGPGTRLTVL.

The chain recombines TRBV7-9 with TRBJ2-1; TRBD2 agrees at 7 bases. J lost 0 bases, V lost 5 bases, and 16 bases had no gene match. Germline CDR1 reads SEHNR; CDR2 reads FQNEAQ (reference sequence). The CDR3 has 19 amino acids. This chain's CDR3 is CASSPPGAGLVSSYNEQFF. DNA of the CDR3: TGTGCCAGCAGCCCCCCGGGAGCGGGATTGGTGTCCTCCTACAATGAGCAGTTCTTC.

V and J are TRBV19 and TRBJ2-7; no reliable D call. Germline-derived CDR1 and CDR2 are LNHDA and SQIVND (reference sequence). This CDR3 has 13 amino acids. V dropped 4 bases and J dropped 7 bases, with 14 bases sitting between them. CDR3 amino acids: CASSTLGDSEQYF. The CDR3 nucleotides are TGTGCCAGTAGTACGTTAGGCGACTCAGAGCAGTACTTC. Supplemented by reference TRBV19 and TRBJ2-7, the full variable domain reads DGGITQSPKYLFRKEGQNVTLSCEQNLNHDAMYWYRQDPGQGLRLIYYSQIVNDFQKGDIAEGYSVSREKKESFPLTVTSAQKNPTAFYLCASSTLGDSEQYFGPGTRLTVT.